These T cell receptor beta chains were read from a single sample in a study of tumor-infiltrating lymphocytes in localized non-small cell lung cancer. Profiling relied on immunoSEQ multiplex PCR, and the TCRdb table lists in-frame clones only, not all of them. This table holds tens of thousands of clones, roughly 88% found once. Specimen: lung tumor tissue. These receptors were collected from a human donor with non-small cell lung cancer. Both conserved end residues are part of each CDR3.

V: TRBV18; CDR3: CASSQTRGNTIYF
V: TRBV10-3; CDR3: CAIGGGASNYGYTF
V: TRBV11-2; CDR3: CASSNRGRGIQYF
V: TRBV7-9; CDR3: CASSPDRDFEEQYF
V: TRBV7-9; CDR3: CASSLGAPMAYEQYF
V: TRBV30; CDR3: CAWSVRSPPIYF
V: TRBV2; CDR3: CASIARAGNEQFF
V: TRBV5-4; CDR3: CASSLDRGYGYTF
V: TRBV5-1; CDR3: CASSLGQTTNTEAFF
V: TRBV30; CDR3: CAWMSGGYNEQFF
V: TRBV5-6; CDR3: CASSLWSSGERYNEQFF
V: TRBV4-2; CDR3: CASRIRDINEKLFF
V: TRBV7-8; CDR3: CASSSGLAGSYNEQFF
V: TRBV9; CDR3: CASSVEGYEQYF
V: TRBV5-4; CDR3: CASTEGQGNYEQYF
V: TRBV5-1; CDR3: CASLAGTGGSTEAFF
V: TRBV6-1; CDR3: CASNRQGNTEAFF
V: TRBV14; CDR3: CASSRNLLGDEQYF
V: TRBV5-4; CDR3: CASSVKRGGFQETQYF
V: TRBV5-1; CDR3: CASSLEALTSGGTLLQTQYF
V: TRBV4-1; CDR3: CASSQVGGGSTDTQYF
V: TRBV2; CDR3: CASRQGTILGNEQFF
V: TRBV6-6; CDR3: CASTGQSYEQYF
V: TRBV5-6; CDR3: CASSLALAGADTQYF
V: TRBV29-1; CDR3: CSVGAGLNTEAFF
V: TRBV10-3; CDR3: CAISEDPGETQYF
V: TRBV7-8; CDR3: CASSLSGSYEQYF
V: TRBV10-3; CDR3: CAISEPFTEKNTEAFF
V: TRBV7-9; CDR3: CASGTGGLWNDEQYF
V: TRBV29-1; CDR3: CSVDLRTGKETQYF
V: TRBV7-3; CDR3: CASSPLGSGEETQYF
V: TRBV5-8; CDR3: CASSLRVFWTGELFF
V: TRBV6-1; CDR3: CASSVVRAGYGYTF
V: TRBV7-6; CDR3: CASSPPGGYEQYF
V: TRBV9; CDR3: CASSGTASDSYNSPLHF
V: TRBV5-1; CDR3: CASSFPGVAKNIQYF
V: TRBV7-2; CDR3: CASSLASTGYYEQYF
V: TRBV5-5; CDR3: CASSFGGNQPRPQHF
V: TRBV11-1; CDR3: CASRPGLAVETQYF
V: TRBV11-2; CDR3: CASSLMGLETQYF
V: TRBV2; CDR3: CASSGAGGANYGYTF